These T cell receptor beta chains were read from a single sample in a study of cytomegalovirus exposure and HLA in healthy donors. Sequenced by immunoSEQ multiplex PCR; TCRdb stores in-frame clones only, minus some. Among 200,000 to 250,000 clones listed, more than 85% were seen once. The specimen was PBMCs. The receptors originated from a woman between 18 and 30 years old in good health and CMV-seronegative. Both conserved end residues are part of each CDR3. A D gene is named only where the DNA matches it firmly.

V,D,J,CDR3
TRBV29-1,TRBD2,TRBJ2-7,CSVSGGSGEQYF
TRBV4-3,.,TRBJ1-6,CASSQDGAGGNSPLHF
TRBV6-5,.,TRBJ2-5,CASSRTRGQRETQYF
TRBV5-6,.,TRBJ2-1,CASSLNRESYNEQFF
TRBV18,.,TRBJ1-2,CASSAVPYGYTF
TRBV4-2,TRBD2,TRBJ2-7,CASSQGLAVYEQYF
TRBV4-2,.,TRBJ1-2,CASSLPVSPGGYTF
TRBV6-5,TRBD1,TRBJ1-2,CASSESGTGGYTF
TRBV6-5,TRBD1,TRBJ2-7,CASSDRAPYEQYF
TRBV5-4,.,TRBJ2-1,CASSLTGGDNEQFF
TRBV5-1,.,TRBJ2-6,CASSLEAGPSLVLTF
TRBV5-1,TRBD1,TRBJ1-2,CASSLTKQGVFGYTF
TRBV18,TRBD2,TRBJ2-1,CASHLAGPYNEQFF
TRBV6-5,TRBD2,TRBJ2-3,CASSSGLTGDTQYF
TRBV1,.,TRBJ2-3,CTSSQDPLAGGFNWSTDTQYF
TRBV4-1,TRBD2,TRBJ2-5,CASSASYRDYQETQYF
TRBV7-9,TRBD2,TRBJ2-1,CASSRSGRRNNEQFF
TRBV18,TRBD1,TRBJ1-6,CASSRQGGGSPLHF
TRBV4-3,TRBD2,TRBJ2-7,CASSQERSGSYEQYF
TRBV6-5,TRBD1,TRBJ1-2,CASSSPPDREDGYTF
TRBV12-5,.,TRBJ2-5,CASGCRVPLKETQYF
TRBV7-9,.,TRBJ2-7,CASSLAIGTLDYEQYF
TRBV7-2,.,TRBJ1-2,CASSVRREYYYGYTF
TRBV25-1,.,TRBJ2-5,CASSEGPKTQYF
TRBV6-5,.,TRBJ1-2,CASSYSRVYGYTF
TRBV9,.,TRBJ2-7,CASSVRLDTYEQYF
TRBV29-1,.,TRBJ1-5,CSVGEGNQPQHF
TRBV29-1,.,TRBJ2-1,CSATGNEQFF
TRBV4-1,TRBD1,TRBJ2-7,CASSQPGQGALFEQYF
TRBV6-4,.,TRBJ2-7,CASRGKDNSYEQYF
TRBV12-5,.,TRBJ1-1,CASGLGQMEAFF
TRBV5-1,.,TRBJ1-1,CASSLGPTEAFF
TRBV5-4,.,TRBJ2-7,CASSLNLAYEQYF
TRBV2,.,TRBJ2-5,CASAQFGARETQYF
TRBV9,.,.,CASSVSGLSYEQYF
TRBV27,.,TRBJ2-7,CASSYHPTEDLPYEQYF